These T cell receptor beta chains were read from a single sample in a study of shared clonotypes between healthy human individuals. Generated by immunoSEQ multiplex PCR, the TCRdb table keeps only in-frame clones and is missing some. The sample has more than 500,000 clones; about 95% are singletons. The sequenced sample consisted of naive CD8+ T cells sorted from blood. These receptors originate from a woman in her twenties or thirties in good health. Both conserved end residues are part of each CDR3. The D gene is left open where the match is weak. The size entry is marked missing in some rows and otherwise reads once, few, many or a size class.

j_call d_call clone_size v_call cdr3_nt cdr3_aa
TRBJ2-7 TRBD2 NA TRBV6-5 TGTGCCAGCAGTTATGGGGACTATTACGAGCAGTACTTC CASSYGDYYEQYF
TRBJ2-2 NA NA TRBV28 TGTGCCAGCGCCCCGTCGGGTGGCACCGGGGAGCTGTTTTTT CASAPSGGTGELFF
TRBJ2-2 TRBD2 NA TRBV7-6 TGTGCCAGCAGCTTTGGGACTAGCGGAAACACCGGGGAGCTGTTTTTT CASSFGTSGNTGELFF
TRBJ2-7 NA NA TRBV29-1 TGCAGCGTTGAATTCCAGGACTTCGGATACGAGCAGTACTTC CSVEFQDFGYEQYF
TRBJ2-2 TRBD2 NA TRBV2 TGTGCCAGCAGTGACAGCGGGAGGGCCGGGGAGCTGTTTTTT CASSDSGRAGELFF
TRBJ2-7 TRBD2 NA TRBV19 TGTGCCAGTAGTTTTGCTAGCGGGAGCTCCTACGAGCAGTACTTC CASSFASGSSYEQYF
TRBJ2-7 NA NA TRBV10-3 TGTGCCATCAGTGATCGAGCGGGTGCTCCCTACGAGCAGTACTTC CAISDRAGAPYEQYF
TRBJ2-7 TRBD1 few TRBV11-2 TGTGCCAGCAGCTTGACAGGGGGCCTCGACGAGCAGTACTTC CASSLTGGLDEQYF
TRBJ1-2 NA NA TRBV7-6 TGTGCCAGCAGCTCCGGTAACGGGCCAGGGGATAACGGTGGCTACACCTTC CASSSGNGPGDNGGYTF
TRBJ1-1 NA once TRBV19 TGTGCCAGTAGTATAGATCTAGAGACAGCAGGCTGGGGATATGCTTTCTTT CASSIDLETAGWGYAFF
TRBJ1-2 NA NA TRBV5-6 TGTGCCAGCAGCTTCGGGGGCCCGGCTAGGCGCTACACCTTC CASSFGGPARRYTF
TRBJ2-5 NA NA TRBV7-9 TGTGCCAGCAGCTTAGTCCGCGGGGAACAAGAGACCCAGTACTTC CASSLVRGEQETQYF
TRBJ2-7 NA NA TRBV5-4 TGTGCCAGCAGCTTGGACCCGACCTACGAGCAGTACTTC CASSLDPTYEQYF
TRBJ1-1 TRBD1 NA TRBV19 TGTGCCAGTCGACAGGGGGTTTGGACTGAAGCTTTCTTT CASRQGVWTEAFF
TRBJ2-1 NA NA TRBV5-1 TGCGCCAGCAGCTTGGCGGGACGGGGGACCGGGAATGAGCAGTTCTTC CASSLAGRGTGNEQFF
TRBJ1-1 NA NA TRBV14 TGTGCCAGCAGCCTGCAAACAGAAGAAGCTTTCTTT CASSLQTEEAFF
TRBJ2-1 NA NA TRBV5-1 TGCGCCAGCAGCTTGGTGGGACGGTCGGACAATGAGCAGTTCTTC CASSLVGRSDNEQFF
TRBJ1-1 TRBD1 NA TRBV29-1 TGCAGCGTTCTACCACCGGACAGGCCTAACACTGAAGCTTTCTTT CSVLPPDRPNTEAFF
TRBJ2-7 NA NA TRBV7-2 TGTGCCAGCAGCCCCCGCGCCTACGAGCAGTACTTC CASSPRAYEQYF
TRBJ2-7 TRBD2 NA TRBV9 TGTGCCAGCAGCGAGGGCGGGACTATCGACGAGCAGTACTTC CASSEGGTIDEQYF
TRBJ2-7 TRBD1 NA TRBV4-1 TGCGCCAGCAGCCCCGGGACAGGGTTTACCTACGAGCAGTACTTC CASSPGTGFTYEQYF
TRBJ2-3 NA NA TRBV28 TGTGCCAGCAGTTCCGGGCGAACAGATACGCAGTATTTT CASSSGRTDTQYF
TRBJ2-7 TRBD1 once TRBV28 TGTGCCAGCAGCCGGACAGGTGCCTACGAGCAGTACTTC CASSRTGAYEQYF
TRBJ2-7 TRBD2 NA TRBV10-2 TGCGCCAGCAGCGGGGGACTAGCGGGGTACGAGCAGTACTTC CASSGGLAGYEQYF
TRBJ1-3 NA NA TRBV5-6 TGTGCCAGCAGCTTCGGACAGACATCGAACACCATATATTTT CASSFGQTSNTIYF
TRBJ2-7 TRBD2 NA TRBV9 TGTGCCAGCAGCCCCTCGACTAGCGGGATCGAGCAGTACTTC CASSPSTSGIEQYF
TRBJ1-5 NA once TRBV6-5 TGTGCCAGCAGTTACTCGTGGGGCAATCAGCCCCAGCATTTT CASSYSWGNQPQHF
TRBJ2-2 NA NA TRBV15 TGTGCCACCAGCAGAGGGGAGGATACCGGGGAGCTGTTTTTT CATSRGEDTGELFF
TRBJ2-7 NA NA TRBV2 TGTGCCAGCAGTGAAGCTAGGGGGAAGGGGTACTTC CASSEARGKGYF
TRBJ1-2 NA NA TRBV19 TGTGCCAGTAGTATTATCGTAGGGGATTATGGCTACACCTTC CASSIIVGDYGYTF
TRBJ2-1 TRBD2 once TRBV30 TGTGCCTGGGTAAGGGTGGGGACTAGGAATGAGCAGTTCTTC CAWVRVGTRNEQFF
TRBJ2-7 TRBD2 NA TRBV10-2 TGCGCCAGCAGTGAGTCTAGGACTAGCGGGAGGGGGCAGTACTTC CASSESRTSGRGQYF
TRBJ1-5 NA few TRBV7-9 TGTGCCAGTATGTGGGGAGAGGGGCCCCAGCATTTT CASMWGEGPQHF
TRBJ2-7 NA NA TRBV2 TGTGCCGGCCGGAGAGGGACCTTAAACGGACTGACCTACGAGCAGTACTTC CAGRRGTLNGLTYEQYF
TRBJ1-1 TRBD1 NA TRBV13 TGTGCCAGCAGCTTAGGGGACAGGGGGCAGGAAGCTTTCTTT CASSLGDRGQEAFF
TRBJ2-3 TRBD2 NA TRBV9 TGTGCCAGCAGCGTAGACGGAGGCGGGAGGCCTTCGGATACGCAGTATTTT CASSVDGGGRPSDTQYF
TRBJ2-7 NA NA TRBV28 TGTGCCAGCAGTTTAAGGGACCAACCTGTAGTCTCCTACGAGCAGTACTTC CASSLRDQPVVSYEQYF
TRBJ2-7 NA NA TRBV5-1 TGCGCCAGCAGCTACGACCGATCCTACGAGCAGTACTTC CASSYDRSYEQYF
TRBJ2-7 TRBD1 NA TRBV9 TGTGCCAGCAGCCCTTTAGGACAGGGAGGTGGTTACGAGCAGTACTTC CASSPLGQGGGYEQYF
TRBJ2-2 NA NA TRBV19 TGTGCCAGTAGTATAGGAGGAATTTACCGGGAGCTGTTTTTT CASSIGGIYRELFF
TRBJ2-7 NA NA TRBV11-1 TGTGCCAGCAGCACACGGGGAGGGGGCTTCTACGAGCAGTACTTC CASSTRGGGFYEQYF
TRBJ1-5 TRBD1 NA TRBV9 TGTGCCAGCAGCGTCCAGGGACAGGACTATAGCAATCAGCCCCAGCATTTT CASSVQGQDYSNQPQHF
TRBJ2-3 NA NA TRBV5-4 TGTGCCAGCAGCTTTTGGGGTAGGACAGATACGCAGTATTTT CASSFWGRTDTQYF
TRBJ1-3 NA NA TRBV9 TGTGCCAGCAGCGACTCGGTTGACAGCCTTAGATATTCTGGAAACACCATATATTTT CASSDSVDSLRYSGNTIYF
TRBJ2-1 NA NA TRBV7-8 TGTGCCAGCAGCTTAGTACCGTTGGGTGATGAGCAGTTCTTC CASSLVPLGDEQFF
TRBJ2-3 NA NA TRBV6-5 TGTGCCAGCAGTTACGAGGCGACACCCAGCACAGATACGCAGTATTTT CASSYEATPSTDTQYF
TRBJ2-4 NA NA TRBV5-8 TGTGCCAGCAGCTTGGAGCTTGCCCAGGGCTTTGTGGCGGAAGAACAGTACTTC CASSLELAQGFVAEEQYF
TRBJ2-5 NA once TRBV15 TGTGCCACCAGCGAGGAGACCCAAGAGACCCAGTACTTC CATSEETQETQYF
TRBJ1-1 NA NA TRBV30 TGTGCCTGGACAGGGCTGAACACTGAAGCTTTCTTT CAWTGLNTEAFF
TRBJ2-7 NA NA TRBV27 TGTGCCAGCAGTTTAGGGAGTCACTACGAGCAGTACTTC CASSLGSHYEQYF
TRBJ2-7 NA once TRBV19 TGTGCCAGTACGAAAGGGGGGCGAGACGAGCAGTACTTC CASTKGGRDEQYF
TRBJ1-5 NA NA TRBV4-1 TGCGCCAGCAGCCCTTTAACCCTGGAGCCCCAGCATTTT CASSPLTLEPQHF
TRBJ2-1 TRBD1 NA TRBV27 TGTGCCAGCAGTTTGACAGGGGGCCCCTACAATGAGCAGTTCTTC CASSLTGGPYNEQFF
TRBJ2-1 TRBD2 NA TRBV10-3 TGTGCCATCAGTGAGTCGGGTAGCGGGCAGAGCTCCTACAATGAGCAGTTCTTC CAISESGSGQSSYNEQFF
TRBJ2-7 NA NA TRBV5-1 TGCGCCAGCAGCTCGGACAGAAGCTCCTACGAGCAGTACTTC CASSSDRSSYEQYF
TRBJ1-2 NA NA TRBV28 TGTGCCAGCAGTTTGCCCAGCGGGAGCTACACCTTC CASSLPSGSYTF
TRBJ2-7 NA NA TRBV13 TGTGCCAGCAGCCCCCAGAGGCGGGTATACGAGCAGTACTTC CASSPQRRVYEQYF